Listed below are T cell receptor beta chains from one sample, sequenced in a study of siplizumab effects on memory and regulatory T cells. Repertoires were generated with immunoSEQ multiplex PCR, while TCRdb's copy carries only in-frame clones and drops some. The sample gives about 110,000 clones, around 93% of which show up once; about 0.32% is in the top ten. Sequencing was performed on CD4+ T cells sorted from blood. These receptors were taken from a human donor in good health. The CDR3 runs from the conserved cysteine through the conserved F or W. A D gene is named only where the DNA matches it firmly. The size entry is marked missing in some rows and otherwise reads once, few, many or a size class.

D gene,J gene,V gene,clone size,CDR3 DNA,CDR3 protein
NA,TRBJ2-4,TRBV7-9,NA,TGTGCCAGCAGCTTAGGACAGGCGGTGAACATTCAGTACTTC,CASSLGQAVNIQYF
TRBD1,TRBJ2-7,TRBV30,NA,TGTGCCTCCTATGCCGGGACAGGGAGGGGCTCCTACGAGCAGTACTTC,CASYAGTGRGSYEQYF
TRBD1,TRBJ2-7,TRBV2,NA,TGTGCCAGCAGTCCTCCCCTACAGGGGACCTACGAGCAGTACTTC,CASSPPLQGTYEQYF
TRBD1,TRBJ1-1,TRBV6-5,once,TGTGCCACCATGGGACAGGGGCAAGACACTGAAGCTTTCTTT,CATMGQGQDTEAFF
TRBD1,TRBJ1-5,TRBV10-3,NA,TGTGCCATCAGTGCACAGGGGAGCAATCAGCCCCAGCATTTT,CAISAQGSNQPQHF
TRBD1,TRBJ1-2,TRBV7-2,NA,TGTGCCAGCAGCACCCTGGAACAGGGGGCGTACGGCTACACCTTC,CASSTLEQGAYGYTF
NA,TRBJ2-1,TRBV4-3,NA,TGCGCCAGCAGCCAGGGGGGTAGCGGTGCCTACAATGAGCAGTTCTTC,CASSQGGSGAYNEQFF
TRBD2,TRBJ2-1,TRBV19,NA,TGTGCCAGTAGTATCGGAGCGGGGAGGTTCGGTGAGCAGTTCTTC,CASSIGAGRFGEQFF
NA,TRBJ2-7,TRBV11-3,NA,TGTGCCAGCAGCCAGACGGGCCCCTCCTACGAGCAGTACTTC,CASSQTGPSYEQYF
TRBD1,TRBJ1-2,TRBV2,NA,TGTGCCAGCAGTGGAGGAGGGACAGCTAACTATGGCTACACCTTC,CASSGGGTANYGYTF
NA,TRBJ1-2,TRBV21-1,once,TGTGCAGGGCCTCGGAGGAGTGATGGCTACACCTTC,CAGPRRSDGYTF
NA,TRBJ2-5,TRBV30,NA,TGTGCCTGGAGTGCTGGGAGCGGCCGGGAGACCCAGTACTTC,CAWSAGSGRETQYF
NA,TRBJ2-7,TRBV7-9,NA,TGTGCCAGCAGCCGACAAAACTACGAGCAGTACTTC,CASSRQNYEQYF
NA,TRBJ2-1,TRBV19,NA,TGTGCCAGTAGTGGAGCGACATGGAAGGAGCAGTTCTTC,CASSGATWKEQFF
NA,TRBJ1-4,TRBV5-1,NA,TGCGCCAGCAGCTTCGGGGGCATGGATGAAAAACTGTTTTTT,CASSFGGMDEKLFF
NA,TRBJ2-6,TRBV9,NA,TGTGCCAGCAGCTCCCGGGTAACTTCTGGGGCCAACGTCCTGACTTTC,CASSSRVTSGANVLTF
NA,TRBJ1-2,TRBV30,NA,TGTGCCATTTACAGGGCTGACTACACCTTC,CAIYRADYTF
TRBD1,TRBJ2-1,TRBV4-1,NA,TGCGCCAGCAGCCACCACAGGGGGCGGAACAATGAGCAGTTCTTC,CASSHHRGRNNEQFF
NA,TRBJ1-4,TRBV5-1,NA,TGCGCCAGCAGCTTTATGGGGGGGACATCAACTAATGAAAAACTGTTTTTT,CASSFMGGTSTNEKLFF
NA,TRBJ2-7,TRBV13,NA,TGTGCCAGCAGCTTCTCAGGGTACGAGCAGTACTTC,CASSFSGYEQYF
TRBD2,TRBJ2-7,TRBV2,NA,TGTGCCAGCAGTAGGGAGGGAGGTAGGAACGAGCAGTACTTC,CASSREGGRNEQYF
TRBD2,TRBJ2-2,TRBV19,NA,TGTGCCAGCCGTCTAGCGGGGATAAACACCGGGGAGCTGTTTTTT,CASRLAGINTGELFF
NA,TRBJ1-2,TRBV14,NA,TGTGCCAGCAGCCAAGGGGCCTATGGCTACACCTTC,CASSQGAYGYTF
TRBD2,TRBJ2-3,TRBV5-4,NA,TGTGCCAGCAGCTTGTGGCTAGCGGGGGGAGCGGATACGCAGTATTTT,CASSLWLAGGADTQYF
NA,TRBJ1-3,TRBV11-3,once,TGTGCCAGCAGCTTAGGGGGGACTTCTGGAAACACCATATATTTT,CASSLGGTSGNTIYF
TRBD2,TRBJ2-1,TRBV10-3,NA,TGTGCCATCAGAGCGGGAGGGTACAATGAGCAGTTCTTC,CAIRAGGYNEQFF
NA,TRBJ1-4,TRBV14,NA,TGTGCCAGCAGCCAAGCAAGGGCAGGGATGACTGAAAAACTGTTTTTT,CASSQARAGMTEKLFF
NA,TRBJ1-1,TRBV10-3,NA,TGTGCCATACGTCCGACAGGAGCCAACACTGAAGCTTTCTTT,CAIRPTGANTEAFF
NA,TRBJ1-5,TRBV19,NA,TGTGCCAGTAGTACGACGATTGGTAGCAATCAGCCCCAGCATTTT,CASSTTIGSNQPQHF
TRBD2,TRBJ2-3,TRBV5-6,once,TGTGCCAGCAGCCCATTCAAGACTAGCGGTCGAGATACGCAGTATTTT,CASSPFKTSGRDTQYF
TRBD2,TRBJ2-2,TRBV7-9,once,TGTGCCAGCGATAGCGGGAGGTCGATCGGGGAGCTGTTTTTT,CASDSGRSIGELFF
NA,TRBJ2-2,TRBV28,NA,TGTGCCAGTCGGGCAGGGTTTAACACCGGGGAGCTGTTTTTT,CASRAGFNTGELFF
TRBD1,TRBJ2-7,TRBV6-5,NA,TGTGCCAGCAGTCCCCGGACAGGTAGCTCCTACGAGCAGTACTTC,CASSPRTGSSYEQYF
NA,TRBJ2-3,TRBV5-4,NA,TGTGCCAGCAGCTTGGAGACAGATACGCAGTATTTT,CASSLETDTQYF
TRBD1,TRBJ2-7,TRBV28,once,TGTGCCAGCAGCACACAGGGGATCTACGAGCAGTACTTC,CASSTQGIYEQYF
TRBD1,TRBJ2-5,TRBV14,NA,TGTGCCAGCAGCCGAGGACAGGGTATTCGGGAGACCCAGTACTTC,CASSRGQGIRETQYF
TRBD1,TRBJ2-3,TRBV6-5,NA,TGTGCCAGCAGTTCTCAGGGGGCTGCAGATACGCAGTATTTT,CASSSQGAADTQYF
NA,TRBJ1-2,TRBV21-1,NA,TGTGCCAGCAGCCGACACTCCAGACTCGGGACCTATGGCTACACCTTC,CASSRHSRLGTYGYTF
NA,TRBJ2-5,TRBV20-1,NA,TGCAGTGCTAGACTTGAAGAGACCCAGTACTTC,CSARLEETQYF
NA,TRBJ2-3,TRBV4-2,NA,TGTGCCAGCAGCCAAGATCCCCAGCGCCGGGGCACAGATACGCAGTATTTT,CASSQDPQRRGTDTQYF
NA,TRBJ1-4,TRBV15,NA,TGTGCCACCAGCAGAGATGGGAGGGAAAAACTGTTTTTT,CATSRDGREKLFF
NA,TRBJ1-1,TRBV6-1,NA,TGTGCCAGCAAGAGGAGCGGCACTGAAGCTTTCTTT,CASKRSGTEAFF